The 5 T cell receptor beta chains presented below share a single source sample, sequenced in a study of blood T cell repertoires in COVID-19. Method: immunoSEQ multiplex PCR; TCRdb's copy keeps in-frame clones and lacks some. The sample yields around 70,000 clones, 85% to 90% seen once. The source material was peripheral blood. The origin of the receptors is a man between 60 and 75 years old with acute or convalescent COVID-19.

This chain links TRBV5-6 with TRBJ2-7; tentatively, D is TRBD1 (5 bases). Trimming pared 1 base from V and 3 bases from J, leaving 11 bases between. The CDR3 sequence is 14 residues long. Germline V gene data show CDR1 as SGHDT and CDR2 as YYEEEE. The CDR3: CASSLQGPIYEQYF. As DNA, the CDR3 is TGTGCCAGCAGCTTGCAGGGTCCAATCTACGAGCAGTACTTC.

The chain employs TRBV24-1 and TRBJ1-2, with a possible D match to TRBD1 (6 bases). CDR1 is KGHDR and CDR2 is SFDVKD in the germline V gene. The germline V and J ends were trimmed by 6 bases and 7 bases, with 14 bases remaining between them. This CDR3 spans 13 amino acids. The CDR3 loop is CATSRTGRGGYTF. Here the CDR3 DNA reads TGTGCCACCAGTCGAACAGGGAGGGGTGGCTACACCTTC.

This chain connects TRBV19 to TRBJ1-5; D possibly corresponds to TRBD1 (5 bases). The CDR3 is 13 residues long. Germline lookup yields CDR1 LNHDA and CDR2 SQIVND (reference sequence). V dropped 5 bases and J dropped 5 bases, with 10 bases sitting between them. CDR3 sequence: CASSSDRHQPQHF. DNA for the CDR3: TGTGCCAGTAGTTCTGACAGACATCAGCCCCAGCATTTT.

The genes are TRBV12-3 or TRBV12-4 and TRBJ1-2, with TRBD1 matching over 11 bases. Trimming cost V 6 bases and J 6 bases; bases outside gene matches: 3. This CDR3 is 13 amino acids long. The CDR3 DNA reads as TGTGCCAGCAGGCAGGACAGGGGGCATGGCTACACCTTC. This encodes CASRQDRGHGYTF.

The V gene is TRBV5-1, the J gene TRBJ1-2; the match to TRBD1 covers 10 bases. The length of the CDR3 is 15 residues. The V and J ends lost 2 bases and 9 bases, in that order; junction bases with no gene match: 10. The V gene's germline CDR1 is SGHRS and CDR2 YFSETQ. CDR3 amino acids: CASSFTGTGEGSYTF. DNA for the CDR3: TGCGCCAGCAGCTTTACCGGGACAGGGGAGGGGAGCTACACCTTC.